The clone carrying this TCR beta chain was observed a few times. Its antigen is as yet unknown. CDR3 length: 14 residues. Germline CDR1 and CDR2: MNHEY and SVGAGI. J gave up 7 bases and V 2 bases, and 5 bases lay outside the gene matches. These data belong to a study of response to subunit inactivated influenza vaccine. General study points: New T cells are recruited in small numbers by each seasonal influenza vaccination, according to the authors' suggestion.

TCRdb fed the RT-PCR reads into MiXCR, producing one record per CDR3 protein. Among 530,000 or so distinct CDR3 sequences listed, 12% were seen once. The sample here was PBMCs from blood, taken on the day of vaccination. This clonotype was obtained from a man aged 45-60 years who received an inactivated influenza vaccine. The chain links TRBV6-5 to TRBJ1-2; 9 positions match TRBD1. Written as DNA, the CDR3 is TGTGCCAGCAGTTACGGGGGGACAGGGTTTGGCTACACCTTC. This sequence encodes CASSYGGTGFGYTF.